Listed below are T cell receptor beta chains from one sample, sequenced in a study of T cells in Graves' hyperthyroidism and ophthalmopathy. One entry per CDR3 protein results from TCRdb running MiXCR on the multiplex PCR reads. The sample has around 440,000 distinct CDR3 sequences, about a sixth seen once. Sequencing was carried out using blood. Source of these receptors: a woman between 18 and 29 years old with Graves' hyperthyroidism. CDR3s include the opening cysteine and the closing phenylalanine or tryptophan. A D gene is named only where the DNA matches it firmly. Clone sizes are given selectively: once, few, many, or a class where the clone is expanded.

v_gene	j_gene	d_gene	abundance	CDR3nt	CDR3aa
TRBV10-3	TRBJ2-5	-	many	TGTGCCACCGGTCCGGGGTTGGAGACCCAGTACTTC	CATGPGLETQYF
TRBV14	TRBJ1-5	TRBD1	-	TGTGCCAGCAGCCCGGGACAGGGCCAACAGCCCCAGCATTTT	CASSPGQGQQPQHF
TRBV24-1	TRBJ2-2	TRBD2	few	TGTGCCACCAGTGGAAAAGCGGGAGAGACGAACACCGGGGAGCTGTTTTTT	CATSGKAGETNTGELFF
TRBV20-1	TRBJ2-1	TRBD2	-	TGCAGTGCTAGAGATCCGCAAGCGGGAGGCCTCTACAATGAGCAGTTCTTC	CSARDPQAGGLYNEQFF
TRBV28	TRBJ1-5	-	many	TGTGCCAGCAGTTTCCACGAGGGGGGAGGCAATCAGCCCCAGCATTTT	CASSFHEGGGNQPQHF
TRBV18	TRBJ1-2	TRBD1	many	TGTGCCAGCTCACCTACCGGGACAGGGGGGAGCTATGGCTACACCTTC	CASSPTGTGGSYGYTF
TRBV12-3/TRBV12-4	TRBJ1-2	TRBD1	few	TGTGCCAGCAGTTTGTCAGGGGGGGACCCCTATGGCTACACCTTC	CASSLSGGDPYGYTF
TRBV20-1	TRBJ2-2	-	many	TGCAGTGCTAGAGAGCCACATGCGAACACCGGGGAGCTGTTTTTT	CSAREPHANTGELFF
TRBV24-1	TRBJ1-2	TRBD1	few	TGTGCCACCAGCGGTCCCAGGGGGGCGTATGGCTACACCTTC	CATSGPRGAYGYTF
TRBV14	TRBJ2-1	-	-	TGTGCCAGCAGCCAAGCACTGACAGGAGAGCAGTTCTTC	CASSQALTGEQFF
TRBV9	TRBJ2-2	TRBD2	-	TGTGCCAGCAGCTTCGTAGCGGGGGAAGGTGGGGAGCTGTTTTTT	CASSFVAGEGGELFF
TRBV24-1	TRBJ2-2	TRBD1	many	TGTGCCACCAGTGACCCTGGACAGGTGAACACCGGGGAGCTGTTTTTT	CATSDPGQVNTGELFF
TRBV10-3	TRBJ2-3	-	many	TGTGCCACCAGGGGAGGGGGGCCGAGCACAGATACGCAGTATTTT	CATRGGGPSTDTQYF
TRBV7-8	TRBJ1-4	-	-	TGTGCCAGCAGCCCCCTGGGTAATTCCCGGGGGGAAAAACTGTTTTTT	CASSPLGNSRGEKLFF
TRBV6-2/TRBV6-3	TRBJ1-5	TRBD1	-	TGTGCCAGCAAAAACGACAGGGACCCCAATCAGCCCCAGCATTTT	CASKNDRDPNQPQHF
TRBV2	TRBJ1-1	TRBD1	many	TGTGCCAGCAGATACAGGGGAGGAAACACTGAAGCTTTCTTT	CASRYRGGNTEAFF
TRBV5-1	TRBJ2-5	-	many	TGCGCCAGCTCGACGGACAGACGAGAAGAGACCCAGTACTTC	CASSTDRREETQYF
TRBV20-1	TRBJ1-1	-	many	TGCAGTGCTAAAGGGGGCACTGAAGCTTTCTTT	CSAKGGTEAFF
TRBV3-1	TRBJ1-1	-	many	TGTGCCAGCAGCCATATTCGTACTGAAGCTTTCTTT	CASSHIRTEAFF
TRBV2	TRBJ2-3	-	many	TGTGCCAGCTCCCTTCTGCGGGGCACAGATACGCAGTATTTT	CASSLLRGTDTQYF
TRBV5-1	TRBJ2-2	TRBD2	-	TGCGCCAGCAATTCAGCGGGAGGAACCGGGGAGCTGTTTTTT	CASNSAGGTGELFF
TRBV3-1	TRBJ2-1	TRBD1	-	TGTGCCAGCAGCCCTGGGACAGGGTACGAGCAGTTCTTC	CASSPGTGYEQFF
TRBV5-1	TRBJ2-5	TRBD2	-	TGCGCCAGCAGGGAAACTAGCGGTGAGGAGACCCAGTACTTC	CASRETSGEETQYF
TRBV6-2/TRBV6-3	TRBJ1-1	-	many	TGTGCCAGCAATGGGGCGGCCACAGCTGCCTTGGCTGAAGCTTTCTTT	CASNGAATAALAEAFF
TRBV18	TRBJ1-2	-	many	TGTGCCAGCTCACCACGCGACAGAGCTAACTATGGCTACACCTTC	CASSPRDRANYGYTF
TRBV6-2/TRBV6-3	TRBJ1-6	TRBD1	many	TGTGCCAGCAGCCCTAGGACAGGGACCAAGTATTCACCCCTCCACTTT	CASSPRTGTKYSPLHF
TRBV5-6	TRBJ1-1	TRBD1	many	TGTGCCAGCAGCCCAAAACAGGGGATGGACACTGAAGCTTTCTTT	CASSPKQGMDTEAFF
TRBV7-2	TRBJ2-7	-	many	TGTGCCAGCAGCTTGGGACGGAGGGGCAGAACCTACGAGCAGTACTTC	CASSLGRRGRTYEQYF